The present entry profiles one TCR beta chain with its context. Germline assignment: CDR1 WNHNN and CDR2 SYGVQD (reference sequence). V shed 6 bases and J 2 bases; nucleotides not matched to a gene: 7. The CDR3 is 14 amino acids. Sequencing was performed with immunoSEQ multiplex PCR; in TCRdb, only in-frame clones are kept and a portion is missing. Among fewer than 70,000 clones, about 79% were seen once, and the ten largest hold 5.6%. The data derive from a study of blood T cell repertoires in COVID-19. This TCR came from a woman aged 60-75 years with acute or convalescent COVID-19. Sequencing used peripheral blood. The gene calls are TRBV10-1 and TRBJ2-7, with 7 bases matching TRBD1. CDR3: CASRIRDSPYEQYF. The CDR3 nucleotides read TGCGCCAGCAGGATCCGGGACAGTCCCTACGAGCAGTACTTC.